Shown below are 30 T cell receptor beta chains from a single sample sequenced in a study of vaccination effects on CD4 cells after COVID-19. TCRdb keeps only in-frame clones here, not all; method: immunoSEQ multiplex PCR. The table has about 66,000 clones, about 80% seen once. Expansion with viral peptide pools was applied to antigen-specific CD4+ T cells by the ViraFEST assay prior to sequencing. Isolating CD4+ T cells followed 9 to 10 days of culture. Participants each got two BNT162b2 or mRNA-1273 vaccine doses. No antigen is known for these receptors. The sample here was CD4+ T cells from PBMCs cultured with HCoV-OC43 spike peptides, taken after COVID-19 vaccination. Sample subset: HCoV-OC43 spike overlapping peptide pool stimulation. Receptors were obtained from a human donor who received a COVID-19 vaccine.

V usage is TRBV5-1 and J usage is TRBJ2-3; possible D gene TRBD2, 5 bases. Germline assignment: CDR1 SGHRS and CDR2 YFSETQ. This CDR3 has 17 amino acids. V gave up 4 bases and J gave up 5 bases, with 23 bases separating them. CDR3 amino acids: CASSLSEAATRGDTQYF. Written as DNA, the CDR3 is TGCGCCAGCAGCCTTTCTGAAGCGGCCACCCGGGGAGATACGCAGTATTTT.

The genes are TRBV18 and TRBJ1-5; no firm D call. CDR3 length equals 14 residues. In germline, CDR1 is KGHSH, CDR2 LQKENI. V shed 3 bases and J shed 0 bases, with 6 bases lying between them. CDR3 residues: CASSPSSSNQPQHF. DNA for the CDR3: TGTGCCAGCTCACCTTCAAGTAGCAATCAGCCCCAGCATTTT.

The gene calls are TRBV6-4 and TRBJ1-2; 8 positions agree with TRBD1. Germline V gene data show CDR1 as MRHNA and CDR2 as SNTAGT. The CDR3 totals 16 residues. V trimming: 4 bases; J trimming: 0 bases; junction bases outside the gene matches: 7. The CDR3, as DNA: TGTGCCAGCAGTGTTACAGGGGGTTTGTCTAACTATGGCTACACCTTC. This gives the protein CASSVTGGLSNYGYTF.

The V and J genes are TRBV21-1 and TRBJ1-5. TRBV21-1 is a known pseudogene. CDR3 length: 15 amino acids. The CDR3 coding sequence is TGTGCCAGCAGAGAAGTGGAGCTACCAAATCAGCCCCAGCATTTT. Encoded protein: CASREVELPNQPQHF.

This chain joins TRBV6-5 and TRBJ1-2; TRBD1 aligns across 8 bases. The CDR3 is made up of 14 amino acids. Germline CDR1 reads MNHEY; CDR2 reads SVGAGI. V shed 8 bases, J shed 2 bases, and the junction held 7 bases outside the gene matches. The DNA for the CDR3 is TGTGCCAGCCGAGACAGGGGCTGGAACTATGGCTACACCTTC. This codes for CASRDRGWNYGYTF.

A single count supports this clone. The chain couples TRBV29-1 to TRBJ1-1; no definite D call. The V end lost 7 bases, the J end lost 6 bases, and 12 bases lay between the germline ends. Germline V gene lookup returns CDR1 SQVTM and CDR2 ANQGSEA. The CDR3 consists of 11 residues. The CDR3 nucleotides read TGCAGCGCCGCTGACGGACCTGAAGCTTTCTTT. It yields the protein CSAADGPEAFF.

The chain employs TRBV2 and TRBJ2-7; the D gene is possibly TRBD2 (6 bases). The CDR3 consists of 16 residues. The germline gives CDR1 SNHLY, CDR2 FYNNEI. V was pared by 6 bases and J by 0 bases, with 18 bases between. The CDR3 DNA follows: TGTGCCAGCAGCCCCGGGGGACTGAGGAGCTCCTACGAGCAGTACGTC. Translated, it gives CASSPGGLRSSYEQYV.

The chain employs TRBV3-1 (or the pseudogene TRBV3-2) and TRBJ2-1, with D hard to call. The CDR3 consists of 14 residues. Germline CDR1 and CDR2: LGHDT and YNNKEL (reference sequence). Between the trimmed V and J ends, which lost 1 base and 4 bases, there was a span of 8 bases. CDR3 in amino acids: CASSQARQYNEQFF. DNA for the CDR3: TGTGCCAGCAGCCAAGCCCGGCAGTACAATGAGCAGTTCTTC.

The rearrangement joins TRBV5-1 to TRBJ2-2; D is uncertain. With 4 bases removed from V and 0 bases from J, the gap between germline ends came to 10 bases. Germline V gene lookup returns CDR1 SGHRS and CDR2 YFSETQ. The CDR3 sequence is 15 residues long. The CDR3 DNA reads as TGCGCCAGCAGCCCGACCCCCACGAACACCGGGGAGCTGTTTTTT. Translation gives CASSPTPTNTGELFF.

In this sample, this clone turned up a few times. V usage is TRBV6-5 and J usage is TRBJ1-1; D is unclear. This CDR3 has 13 amino acids. Trimming shortened V by 4 bases and J by 5 bases, and 11 bases separated the two germline ends. Looked up from germline, CDR1 is MNHEY and CDR2 is SVGAGI. For the CDR3, the DNA is TGTGCCAGCAGTTTCTTGAGAGTAACTGAAGCTTTCTTT. Translated, it gives CASSFLRVTEAFF.

The chain links TRBV19 to TRBJ2-3; D not certain. The length of the CDR3 is 14 residues. Trimming cost V 6 bases and J 2 bases, with 12 bases left between them. Germline CDR1 reads LNHDA; CDR2 reads SQIVND (reference sequence). CDR3 residues: CASRWTESTDTQYF. CDR3 nucleotide sequence: TGTGCCAGTAGATGGACGGAATCCACAGATACGCAGTATTTT.

The chain links TRBV27 to TRBJ2-2; TRBD1 is a possible D gene (5 bases). The CDR3 is 12 amino acids. CDR1 and CDR2 (germline): MNHEY, SMNVEV (reference sequence). V was trimmed by 3 bases and J by 7 bases, leaving 6 bases between them. The CDR3 region is CASSFTGGELFF. In DNA form, the CDR3 reads TGTGCCAGCAGTTTCACAGGCGGGGAGCTGTTTTTT.

The chain combines TRBV13 with TRBJ2-1; unclear D gene. Trimming took off 2 bases at V and 5 bases at J, with 10 bases between the two ends. Germline V lookup: CDR1 PRHDT, CDR2 FYEKMQ (reference sequence). The CDR3 runs 14 residues. As DNA, the CDR3 is TGTGCCAGCAGCTTATTGGTCACAGACAATGAGCAGTTCTTC. Residues: CASSLLVTDNEQFF.

The rearrangement joins TRBV28 to TRBJ1-2, with 7 bases that match TRBD1. J lost 4 bases, V lost 10 bases, and 9 bases had no gene match. The germline gives CDR1 MDHEN, CDR2 SYDVKM. The CDR3 spans 13 residues. CDR3 bases: TGTGCCATCCTTCCCCGGACAGGCTATGGCTACACCTTC. This gives the protein CAILPRTGYGYTF.

The chain uses TRBV6-6 and TRBJ2-7; 12 bases are shared with TRBD1. Looked up from germline, CDR1 is MNHNY and CDR2 is SVGAGI (reference sequence). The CDR3 is made up of 14 amino acids. J gave up 3 bases and V 6 bases, and 3 bases lay outside the gene matches. The CDR3 sequence is CASSRDRGLYEQYV. The DNA of the CDR3 is TGTGCCAGCAGCCGGGACAGGGGGCTCTACGAGCAGTACGTC.

The V gene is TRBV24-1, the J gene TRBJ2-1; 8 bases align to TRBD2. The CDR3 is 16 amino acids. J was trimmed by 2 bases and V by 3 bases; bases with no gene match: 5. Germline-derived CDR1 and CDR2 are KGHDR and SFDVKD. In nucleotides, the CDR3 is TGTGCCACCAGTGATCCCGGGGGGGCCCCCTACAATGAGCAGTTCTTC. It yields the protein CATSDPGGAPYNEQFF.

J is TRBJ2-2 and V is TRBV4-3; D gene ambiguous. Trimming took 0 bases from V and 3 from J, leaving 14 bases between them. The CDR3 is made up of 17 amino acids. Germline V gene sequence: CDR1 LGHNA, CDR2 YSLEER. As DNA, the CDR3 is TGCGCCAGCAGCCAAGAGGTGGGGATCAGAGACACCGGGGAGCTGTTTTTT. Its translation is CASSQEVGIRDTGELFF.

This clone was found once. V is TRBV15 and J is TRBJ1-3; no clear D gene. The V gene lost 4 bases and the J gene lost 2 bases, with 15 bases spanning the gap. This CDR3 is built from 16 residues. The germline gives CDR1 LNHNV, CDR2 YYDKDF (reference sequence). CDR3: CATSMEQLGTGNTIYF. The CDR3 DNA follows: TGTGCCACCAGCATGGAACAGTTGGGGACTGGAAACACCATATATTTT.

For the CDR3, the DNA is TGTGCCAGCAGCTTAGCTCCGGGGGCTGGAAACACCATATATTTT. It yields the protein CASSLAPGAGNTIYF. The chain couples TRBV7-2 to TRBJ1-3; tentatively, D is TRBD1 (5 bases). Per the germline V gene, CDR1 is SGHTA and CDR2 is FQGNSA. V was cut by 0 bases and J by 2 bases, with 8 bases left in between. The CDR3 runs 15 residues.

This rearrangement joins TRBV4-1 to TRBJ2-4, with no clear D. Germline CDR1 is MGHRA and CDR2 is YSYEKL. CDR3 length: 14 residues. Trimming removed 6 bases from V and 0 bases from J, with 9 bases in between. CDR3 nucleotide sequence: TGCGCCAGCAGGGCAGACCTAGCCAAAAACATTCAGTACTTC. Translation: CASRADLAKNIQYF.

The V gene is TRBV18, the J gene TRBJ1-4, with D perhaps matching TRBD1 (5 bases). The CDR3 loop spans 16 amino acids. V was clipped by 3 bases and J by 1 base, with 12 bases between them. Per germline, CDR1 KGHSH and CDR2 LQKENI. In nucleotides, the CDR3 is TGTGCCAGCTCACCTGGGGCGGAACTAACTAATGAAAAACTGTTTTTT. Translated, it gives CASSPGAELTNEKLFF.

V gene TRBV24-1 combines with J gene TRBJ2-2; 9 bases agree with TRBD1. Germline-derived CDR1 and CDR2 are KGHDR and SFDVKD. The CDR3 is made up of 16 amino acids. V shed 5 bases and J 2 bases; nucleotides not matched to a gene: 5. The CDR3 DNA reads TGTGCCACCAGTGGAGAGACAGGGGGAAACACCGGGGAGCTGTTTTTT. It encodes CATSGETGGNTGELFF.

The rearrangement links TRBV4-3 to TRBJ1-2; 11 nucleotides agree with TRBD1. The V segment lost 0 bases and the J segment 4 bases; nucleotides outside the gene matches: 7. Looked up from germline, CDR1 is LGHNA and CDR2 is YSLEER. There are 17 residues in the CDR3. This chain's CDR3 is CASSQDRGTGGGYGYTF. CDR3 coding DNA: TGCGCCAGCAGCCAAGATCGGGGGACAGGGGGGGGCTATGGCTACACCTTC.

This clone has just a few counts. CDR3: CASSLVQTGGELFF. In nucleotides, the CDR3 is TGTGCCAGCAGCTTGGTACAGACCGGCGGGGAGCTGTTTTTT. This chain joins TRBV5-6 and TRBJ2-2, with D unclear. CDR1 SGHDT and CDR2 YYEEEE come from the germline V gene. Trimming cost V 0 bases and J 7 bases, with 10 bases left between them. This CDR3 spans 14 amino acids.

This clone was seen a few times. The chain recombines TRBV4-2 with TRBJ1-6, with D possibly being TRBD1 (5 bases). From germline, CDR1 is LGHNA and CDR2 YNFKEQ. The V and J ends lost 1 base and 5 bases respectively, with 6 bases between them. The CDR3 sequence is 14 residues long. The CDR3 DNA reads TGTGCCAGCAGCCAAGGGGACGATAATTCACCCCTCCACTTT. Translation gives CASSQGDDNSPLHF.

A single count supports this clone. The V and J genes are TRBV19 and TRBJ2-3; weak D call: TRBD2 (7 bases). Trimming pared 4 bases from V and 14 bases from J, leaving 28 bases between. In germline, CDR1 is LNHDA, CDR2 SQIVND (reference sequence). The CDR3 sequence is 16 residues long. CDR3 amino acids: CASSTRLGGAHEHPYF. The CDR3 nucleotides read TGTGCCAGTAGTACCCGACTGGGGGGGGCCCACGAGCACCCGTATTTT.

This clone has only one observation. This sequence joins TRBV18 and TRBJ2-6, with 12 bases matching TRBD2. Looked up from germline, CDR1 is KGHSH and CDR2 is LQKENI. V trimming: 4 bases; J trimming: 0 bases; junction bases outside the gene matches: 4. This CDR3 comprises 18 residues. CDR3 DNA sequence: TGTGCCAGCTCACAACTAGCGGGGGGTTTCTCTGGGGCCAACGTCCTGACTTTC. It specifies CASSQLAGGFSGANVLTF.

The rearrangement joins TRBV7-3 to TRBJ2-3; 10 bases align to TRBD2. Trimming cost V 4 bases and J 6 bases; bases outside gene matches: 7. Looked up from germline, CDR1 is SGHTA and CDR2 is FQGTGA. The CDR3 runs to 15 residues. The CDR3 spells CASSYQGLASDTQYF. In DNA form, the CDR3 reads TGTGCCAGCAGCTACCAGGGACTAGCGAGCGATACGCAGTATTTT. The whole variable domain, filled in from reference TRBV7-3 and TRBJ2-3, reads GAGVSQTPSNKVTEKGKYVELRCDPISGHTALYWYRQSLGQGPEFLIYFQGTGAADDSGLPNDRFFAVRPEGSVSTLKIQRTERGDSAVYLCASSYQGLASDTQYFGPGTRLTVL.

The genes are TRBV5-1 and TRBJ2-7, with D possibly TRBD1 on 5 matching bases. The CDR3 consists of 14 residues. The germline CDR1 and CDR2 sequences are SGHRS and YFSETQ. The V end was cut by 4 bases, the J end by 0 bases, with 11 bases between. The CDR3 spells CASSPGSPSYEQYV. CDR3 DNA sequence: TGCGCCAGCAGCCCAGGGTCCCCCTCCTACGAGCAGTACGTC.

The chain has TRBV18 and TRBJ1-1, with TRBD1 as a possible D gene (6 bases). V lost 6 bases and J lost 3, with 11 bases in between. This CDR3 spans 13 amino acids. Germline V gene sequence: CDR1 KGHSH, CDR2 LQKENI. CDR3 sequence reads: CASSGAADTEAFF. The CDR3 coding sequence is TGTGCCAGCTCGGGGGCCGCGGACACTGAAGCTTTCTTT. Variable domain in full (rest from reference TRBV18 and TRBJ1-1): NAGVMQNPRHLVRRRGQEARLRCSPMKGHSHVYWYRQLPEEGLKFMVYLQKENIIDESGMPKERFSAEFPKEGPSILRIQQVVRGDSAAYFCASSGAADTEAFFGQGTRLTVV.